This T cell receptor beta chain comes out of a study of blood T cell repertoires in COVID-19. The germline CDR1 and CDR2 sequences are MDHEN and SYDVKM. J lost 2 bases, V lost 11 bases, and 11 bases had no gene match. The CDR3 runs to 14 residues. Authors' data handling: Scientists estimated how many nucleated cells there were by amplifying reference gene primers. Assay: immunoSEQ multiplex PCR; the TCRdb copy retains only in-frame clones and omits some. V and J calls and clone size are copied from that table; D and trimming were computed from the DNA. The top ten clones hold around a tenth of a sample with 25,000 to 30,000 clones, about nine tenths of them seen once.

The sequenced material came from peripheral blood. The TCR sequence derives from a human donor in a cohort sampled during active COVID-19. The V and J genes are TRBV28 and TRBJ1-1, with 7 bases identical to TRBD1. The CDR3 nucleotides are TGTGCCCACCGAAGACAGGGAGGAAACACTGAAGCTTTCTTT. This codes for CAHRRQGGNTEAFF.